One and the same sample provided the 31 T cell receptor beta chains below, sequenced in a study of blood T cell repertoires in COVID-19. The table came from immunoSEQ multiplex PCR; TCRdb's copy has only in-frame clones and leaves some out. The top ten hold approximately 4.2% of the sample, which has around 70,000 clones, about 86% seen once. Specimen: peripheral blood. The source of these receptors is a man aged 45-65 years with acute or convalescent COVID-19.

This chain joins TRBV18 and TRBJ1-2; a possible D gene is TRBD1 (6 bases). The CDR3 runs 13 residues. CDR1 and CDR2 from the germline V gene are KGHSH and LQKENI. With 4 bases removed from V and 5 bases from J, the gap between germline ends came to 11 bases. Here the CDR3 reads CASSRTENYGYTF. The CDR3 DNA is TGTGCCAGCTCACGGACAGAGAATTATGGCTACACCTTC. The variable domain in full, completed from reference TRBV18 and TRBJ1-2, reads NAGVMQNPRHLVRRRGQEARLRCSPMKGHSHVYWYRQLPEEGLKFMVYLQKENIIDESGMPKERFSAEFPKEGPSILRIQQVVRGDSAAYFCASSRTENYGYTFGSGTRLTVV.

This clone was recorded once. CDR3 sequence: CASSHPSGQGRNIQYF. As DNA, the CDR3 is TGCGCCAGCAGCCATCCATCGGGACAGGGGAGAAACATTCAGTACTTC. The chain recombines TRBV4-1 with TRBJ2-4, with 10 bases lining up with TRBD1. Germline CDR1 and CDR2: MGHRA and YSYEKL. Losses at the gene ends were 3 bases for V and 6 bases for J; bases not matched to a gene: 8. The CDR3 runs to 16 residues.

The V and J genes are TRBV10-3 and TRBJ2-2; D is possibly TRBD1 (6 bases). CDR3 size: 15 residues. Germline CDR1 ENHRY, CDR2 SYGVKD. Deletions cut 8 bases from V and 0 bases from J, with 13 bases between. CDR3 DNA sequence: TGTGCCATCGGGCCCGGGACAACGAACACCGGGGAGCTGTTTTTT. Its protein is CAIGPGTTNTGELFF.

A word on this clone: Distinct nucleotide sequences in the sample also encode this CDR3. The rearrangement joins TRBV12-3 or TRBV12-4 to TRBJ1-2, with no clear D. This CDR3 comprises 13 residues. Trimming took off 2 bases at V and 2 bases at J, with 6 bases between the two ends. The CDR3 DNA is TGTGCCAGCAGTTTAAGCGCGAACTATGGCTACACCTTC. Translated, it gives CASSLSANYGYTF.

A few counts support this clone. The rearrangement joins TRBV28 to TRBJ1-5; D possibly corresponds to TRBD1 (6 bases). Between the trimmed V and J ends, which lost 7 bases and 6 bases, there was a span of 19 bases. The CDR3 length is 15 residues. Germline CDR1 reads MDHEN; CDR2 reads SYDVKM. CDR3 amino acids: CASNRPGGLVQPQHF. Here the CDR3 DNA reads TGTGCCAGCAACCGTCCGGGGGGCTTGGTTCAGCCCCAGCATTTT. Full variable domain (rest looked up from reference TRBV28 and TRBJ1-5): DVKVTQSSRYLVKRTGEKVFLECVQDMDHENMFWYRQDPGLGLRLIYFSYDVKMKEKGDIPEGYSVSREKKERFSLILESASTNQTSMYLCASNRPGGLVQPQHFGDGTRLSIL.

The V call is TRBV28, the J call TRBJ2-2, with D possibly TRBD2 on 6 matching bases. From germline, CDR1 is MDHEN and CDR2 SYDVKM. The CDR3 has 17 residues. Trimming stripped 3 bases from V and 8 bases from J, with 22 bases between. CDR3 coding DNA: TGTGCCAGCAGTTTTGTAGGGGCGGGAAGAAGCCCAGGGGAGCTGTTTTTT. Residues: CASSFVGAGRSPGELFF. Complete variable domain (other parts from reference TRBV28 and TRBJ2-2): DVKVTQSSRYLVKRTGEKVFLECVQDMDHENMFWYRQDPGLGLRLIYFSYDVKMKEKGDIPEGYSVSREKKERFSLILESASTNQTSMYLCASSFVGAGRSPGELFFGEGSRLTVL.

The genes are TRBV25-1 and TRBJ2-1, with 9 bases fitting TRBD1. This CDR3 is 15 amino acids long. CDR1 and CDR2 (germline): MGHDK, SYGVNS. V trimming: 2 bases; J trimming: 1 base; junction bases outside the gene matches: 0. The CDR3 protein is CASSEGQGSYNEQFF. Here the CDR3 DNA reads TGTGCCAGCAGTGAAGGACAGGGGTCCTACAATGAGCAGTTCTTC.

This chain uses TRBV24-1 with TRBJ2-1; 9 nucleotides match TRBD2. J was trimmed by 10 bases and V by 3 bases; bases with no gene match: 12. The CDR3 has 16 amino acids. CDR1 and CDR2 (germline): KGHDR, SFDVKD. CDR3 in amino acids: CATSDPVAGAGDEQFF. The CDR3 coding sequence is TGTGCCACCAGTGATCCGGTAGCGGGAGCTGGGGACGAGCAGTTCTTC.

This sequence joins TRBV9 and TRBJ2-6, with D tentatively TRBD1 (6 bases). The germline V gene has CDR1 SGDLS and CDR2 YYNGEE. The CDR3 totals 15 residues. V lost 0 bases and J lost 2, with 6 bases in between. Here the CDR3 DNA reads TGTGCCAGCAGCGTAGAGGGGGCTGGGGCCAACGTCCTGACTTTC. It codes for CASSVEGAGANVLTF.

This chain uses TRBV28 with TRBJ2-1; 13 bases agree with TRBD2. The CDR3 totals 17 residues. In germline, CDR1 is MDHEN, CDR2 SYDVKM. Unmatched junction bases numbered 12, after V lost 6 bases and J lost 7 bases. In nucleotides, the CDR3 is TGTGCCAGCAGCTACGGACTAGCGGGAGCCTCGGGGAATGAGCAGTTCTTC. Translated, it gives CASSYGLAGASGNEQFF. The full variable domain, its missing parts supplied by reference TRBV28 and TRBJ2-1, is DVKVTQSSRYLVKRTGEKVFLECVQDMDHENMFWYRQDPGLGLRLIYFSYDVKMKEKGDIPEGYSVSREKKERFSLILESASTNQTSMYLCASSYGLAGASGNEQFFGPGTRLTVL.

The chain uses TRBV5-1 and TRBJ1-1; 9 positions match TRBD1. V shed 3 bases and J 2 bases; nucleotides not matched to a gene: 20. CDR3 length equals 20 residues. CDR1 is SGHRS and CDR2 is YFSETQ in the germline V gene. The CDR3 DNA reads as TGCGCCAGCAGCTCCTTTAGGACAGGGGCCAAAATTCACACCAACACTGAAGCTTTCTTT. As protein: CASSSFRTGAKIHTNTEAFF.

The chain combines TRBV11-3 with TRBJ1-6, with D maybe TRBD1 (6 bases). With 2 bases removed from V and 5 bases from J, the gap between germline ends came to 13 bases. This CDR3 is built from 16 residues. Germline V gene sequence: CDR1 SGHNT, CDR2 YENEEA. The DNA of the CDR3 is TGTGCCAGCAGCTTAACTAGACGGGACAATAATTCACCCCTCCACTTT. This gives the protein CASSLTRRDNNSPLHF.

The sample holds one count of this clone. The chain combines TRBV28 with TRBJ1-1; TRBD1 is a possible D gene (6 bases). Trimming took 5 bases from V and 9 from J, leaving 13 bases between them. CDR1 and CDR2 from the germline V gene are MDHEN and SYDVKM. The CDR3 is 12 residues long. The CDR3 here is CASSTTGKQAFF. DNA of the CDR3: TGTGCCAGCAGTACCACAGGGAAACAAGCTTTCTTT.

This CDR3 reads CASSNRGRGYTF. The CDR3 region has the DNA TGCGCCAGCAGTAACAGGGGGCGAGGCTACACCTTC. V usage is TRBV10-2 and J usage is TRBJ1-2; 9 bases agree with TRBD1. Germline CDR1 is WSHSY and CDR2 is SAAADI. Trimming removed 5 bases from V and 8 bases from J; junction bases left unmatched: 3. The CDR3 has 12 amino acids.

The chain links TRBV5-1 to TRBJ1-1, with TRBD1 identical over 8 bases. Trimming took 2 bases from V and 1 from J; bases not matched to a gene: 4. CDR1 and CDR2 from the germline V gene are SGHRS and YFSETQ. This CDR3 has 15 amino acids. This CDR3 reads CASSFGGTGNTEAFF. DNA for the CDR3: TGCGCCAGCAGCTTCGGAGGGACAGGGAACACTGAAGCTTTCTTT.

The chain recombines TRBV6-1 with TRBJ2-7; D ambiguous. Between the trimmed V and J ends, which lost 1 base and 2 bases, there was a span of 9 bases. The CDR3 totals 14 residues. Germline V gene sequence: CDR1 MNHNS, CDR2 SASEGT. The CDR3, as DNA: TGTGCCAGCAGTGAAGGGGTTGGAGCCTACGAGCAGTACTTC. It specifies CASSEGVGAYEQYF.

The chain links TRBV7-3 to TRBJ2-7, with D possibly matching TRBD1 (7 bases). V shed 1 base and J shed 4 bases, with 11 bases lying between them. This CDR3 contains 14 residues. Germline V lookup: CDR1 SGHTA, CDR2 FQGTGA. The CDR3 DNA sequence: TGTGCCAGCAGCTTAAACGCAGGGGGGTACGAGCAGTACTTC. Its translation is CASSLNAGGYEQYF.

The chain recombines TRBV5-1 with TRBJ2-3, with 13 bases aligning to TRBD2. Looked up from germline, CDR1 is SGHRS and CDR2 is YFSETQ. Trimming removed 3 bases from V and 2 bases from J; junction bases left unmatched: 3. CDR3 length: 16 amino acids. CDR3 in DNA: TGCGCCAGCAGCTCCGGGACTAGCGGGGACACAGATACGCAGTATTTT. This codes for CASSSGTSGDTDTQYF. Together with reference TRBV5-1 and TRBJ2-3, the CDR3 gives the full variable domain: KAGVTQTPRYLIKTRGQQVTLSCSPISGHRSVSWYQQTPGQGLQFLFEYFSETQRNKGNFPGRFSGRQFSNSRSEMNVSTLELGDSALYLCASSSGTSGDTDTQYFGPGTRLTVL.

This chain links TRBV29-1 with TRBJ2-3; 10 nucleotides align to TRBD2. Germline V gene data show CDR1 as SQVTM and CDR2 as ANQGSEA. Trimming removed 5 bases from V and 4 bases from J; junction bases left unmatched: 6. CDR3 length equals 14 residues. Here the CDR3 reads CSVRLAGVSDTQYF. The CDR3 DNA follows: TGCAGCGTTCGCCTAGCGGGAGTGTCAGATACGCAGTATTTT.

The rearrangement links TRBV9 to TRBJ2-3; 9 bases are a match to TRBD2. V was pared by 4 bases and J by 2 bases, with 5 bases of the junction left unmatched. Per germline, CDR1 SGDLS and CDR2 YYNGEE. The CDR3 contains 15 residues. CDR3 bases: TGTGCCAGCAGCATCCGCGGGGGGGACACAGATACGCAGTATTTT. Translating it yields CASSIRGGDTDTQYF. The full variable domain, in which reference TRBV9 and TRBJ2-3 provide the parts outside the CDR3, is DSGVTQTPKHLITATGQRVTLRCSPRSGDLSVYWYQQSLDQGLQFLIQYYNGEERAKGNILERFSAQQFPDLHSELNLSSLELGDSALYFCASSIRGGDTDTQYFGPGTRLTVL.

The chain links TRBV10-3 to TRBJ1-1; TRBD1 agrees at 9 bases. The ends lost 4 bases at V and 9 bases at J; junction bases unmatched: 3. The CDR3 contains 12 residues. Germline CDR1 is ENHRY and CDR2 is SYGVKD. CDR3 residues: CAISGDRGKAFF. CDR3 sequence (DNA): TGTGCCATCAGTGGTGACAGGGGGAAAGCTTTCTTT.

The rearrangement joins TRBV11-3 to TRBJ2-2, with a tentative D call TRBD1 (5 bases). V lost 4 bases and J lost 5, with 14 bases in between. Germline CDR1 reads SGHNT; CDR2 reads YENEEA. The CDR3 has 15 amino acids. CDR3 bases: TGTGCCAGCAGCTCAAATGGGGCCGGAACCGGGGAGCTGTTTTTT. It translates to CASSSNGAGTGELFF.

The genes are TRBV24-1 and TRBJ1-2, with 10 bases matching TRBD1. After removal of 4 bases from V and 8 bases from J, the junction contained 3 bases not matched to a gene. The CDR3 runs 13 residues. CDR1 KGHDR and CDR2 SFDVKD come from the germline V gene. This chain's CDR3 is CATSERDRGGYTF. DNA for the CDR3: TGTGCCACCAGTGAACGGGACAGGGGCGGCTACACCTTC.

This clone was seen a few times. The V gene is TRBV10-3, the J gene TRBJ1-1, with a tentative D call TRBD1 (6 bases). CDR3 length: 14 amino acids. V dropped 3 bases and J dropped 4 bases, with 12 bases sitting between them. Germline V CDR1 and CDR2: ENHRY, SYGVKD. CDR3 in amino acids: CAISEQGWGTEAFF. Written as DNA, the CDR3 is TGTGCCATCAGTGAACAGGGCTGGGGCACTGAAGCTTTCTTT.

This clone came up a few times. The V gene is TRBV2, the J gene TRBJ1-1, with D possibly TRBD1 on 5 matching bases. The germline V gene has CDR1 SNHLY and CDR2 FYNNEI. The CDR3 is 13 residues long. The V end lost 8 bases, the J end lost 7 bases, and 17 bases lay between the germline ends. Here the CDR3 DNA reads TGTGCCAGCGGCGGGGTGGGGGATGTTGAAGCTTTCTTT. Its translation is CASGGVGDVEAFF. The whole variable domain, remainder taken from reference TRBV2 and TRBJ1-1, is EPEVTQTPSHQVTQMGQEVILRCVPISNHLYFYWYRQILGQKVEFLVSFYNNEISEKSEIFDDQFSVERPDGSNFTLKIRSTKLEDSAMYFCASGGVGDVEAFFGQGTRLTVV.

Concerning this clone itself: The sample contains more than one DNA sequence encoding this CDR3. The CDR3: CASSLGGQPQHF. In nucleotides, the CDR3 is TGTGCCAGCAGTTTAGGGGGCCAGCCCCAGCATTTT. The chain has TRBV12-3 or TRBV12-4 and TRBJ1-5, with D possibly being TRBD1 (5 bases). Between the trimmed V and J ends, which lost 1 base and 7 bases, there was a span of 5 bases. This CDR3 is 12 amino acids long.

This clone was observed a handful of times. Germline and junction disagree at one end, which may indicate a read error. This chain joins TRBV9 and TRBJ2-7, with D possibly being TRBD1 (6 bases). Looked up from germline, CDR1 is SGDLS and CDR2 is YYNGEE. CDR3 length: 11 amino acids. The DNA of the CDR3 is TGTGCCAGCAGCTCCCAGGGGCGGGTCATATTC. Translation: CASSSQGRVIF.

This clone was seen once. The chain has TRBV9 and TRBJ2-7, with TRBD2 as a possible D gene (5 bases). This CDR3 has 14 amino acids. The germline gives CDR1 SGDLS, CDR2 YYNGEE. The V end was cut by 4 bases, the J end by 2 bases, with 13 bases between. The CDR3 sequence is CASSPRTGTYEQYF. CDR3 DNA: TGTGCCAGCAGCCCCCGGACGGGAACCTACGAGCAGTACTTC. Full variable domain (missing parts from reference TRBV9 and TRBJ2-7): DSGVTQTPKHLITATGQRVTLRCSPRSGDLSVYWYQQSLDQGLQFLIQYYNGEERAKGNILERFSAQQFPDLHSELNLSSLELGDSALYFCASSPRTGTYEQYFGPGTRLTVT.

The J gene is TRBJ1-5, the V gene TRBV30; D remains unclear. Trimming removed 2 bases at V and 0 bases at J, with 8 bases between. The CDR3 totals 14 residues. Germline lookup yields CDR1 GTSNPN and CDR2 SVGIG (reference sequence). The CDR3 reads CAWSITYSNQPQHF. The CDR3 DNA reads as TGTGCCTGGAGTATCACTTATAGCAATCAGCCCCAGCATTTT.

V usage is TRBV7-9 and J usage is TRBJ2-2; 8 bases align to TRBD2. The CDR3 has 16 residues. V shed 5 bases, J shed 3 bases, and the junction held 8 bases outside the gene matches. Germline CDR1 and CDR2: SEHNR and FQNEAQ (reference sequence). For the CDR3, the DNA is TGTGCCAGCAGCCTGGGACTAGTCCCTTACACCGGGGAGCTGTTTTTT. This codes for CASSLGLVPYTGELFF.

The V call is TRBV18, the J call TRBJ2-1; D unclear. The CDR3 covers 13 residues. The V end was cut by 3 bases, the J end by 4 bases, with 7 bases between. Germline V lookup: CDR1 KGHSH, CDR2 LQKENI. The CDR3 here is CASSPTLYNEQFF. The CDR3 DNA sequence: TGTGCCAGCTCACCGACTCTATACAATGAGCAGTTCTTC.